The present T cell receptor (beta chain) was sequenced within a study of naive and memory T cell subsets. This clonotype was counted between two and nine times. The beta constant-region primer was an equimolar mix of two oligonucleotides covering TRBC1 and TRBC2. TCRdb re-called the UMI-ligation and nested PCR reads through MiXCR, storing one row per CDR3 protein. There are approximately 82,000 distinct CDR3 sequences in the sample; about 7% occur only once, and roughly 1.6% lies in the top ten. The CDR3 sequence is 17 residues long. The V and J ends lost 0 bases and 5 bases respectively, with 20 bases between them. Germline V gene lookup returns CDR1 SGHRS and CDR2 YFSETQ.

The clonotype originates from a human donor in good health. What was sequenced was central memory CD4+ T cells from blood. The gene calls are TRBV5-1 and TRBJ1-1, with D possibly being TRBD1 (5 bases). The CDR3 region is CASSLDATGLWKTEAFF. The CDR3 DNA sequence: TGCGCCAGCAGCTTGGACGCTACGGGGCTGTGGAAGACTGAAGCTTTCTTT.